This T cell receptor (beta chain) is drawn from a study of Graves' ophthalmopathy and Graves' hyperthyroidism. Study-level points and caveats: Researchers report that a 13-signature model separated ophthalmopathy from stable hyperthyroidism, posting 85% to 90% sensitivity and 81.08% specificity.

This clonotype was recorded many times. The antigen is unknown. RNA transcripts provided the template for amplifying TCR beta CDR3 regions. Second-round multiplex PCR followed a first-round RT-PCR using HTBI primers. TCRdb re-called the multiplex PCR reads with MiXCR, one entry per CDR3 protein. The sample records over 500,000 distinct CDR3 sequences, roughly 20% being singletons. This CDR3 contains 15 residues. V lost 6 bases to trimming and J lost 0 bases, with 15 bases between them. Germline assignment: CDR1 MDHEN and CDR2 SYDVKM. Stable hyperthyroidism was defined by absence of ophthalmopathy within 18 months of follow-up. Hyperthyroidism patients were newly diagnosed, ill under 2 months, and aged 18 to 65 years.

The sequence was obtained from a young woman with stable Graves' hyperthyroidism. Some clones in this sample may be carry-over from other donors' samples. The chain uses TRBV28 and TRBJ2-7; D unclear. Material: peripheral blood. This CDR3 reads CASRRGPQSSYEQYF. The CDR3 coding sequence is TGTGCCAGCAGACGAGGTCCACAGAGCTCCTACGAGCAGTACTTC.